The 19 T cell receptor beta chains reported below all come from one sample, sequenced in a study of blood T cells in healthy people across ages (dated by TCRdb to 2014 to 2015). Library creation used 5' RACE. Sequencing instrument: Illumina HiSeq 2500. A second PCR of roughly 7 to 11 cycles was performed with a sample-barcoded 5' primer and a J-beta primer mix. The public reads were quality trimmed at Q25 with fastp and then assembled into clones with MiXCR by TCRdb, keeping productive beta chains. One record per CDR3 amino acid sequence lists the most common genes and DNA. In all, the sample holds roughly 830,000 distinct CDR3 sequences, and around two thirds of those were seen once. The ten largest clonotypes hold roughly a quarter of the sample. Sequenced material: blood. Source of these receptors: a man aged 30 to 39 in good health.

The CDR3 here is CASSDWTGLVQETQYF. DNA for the CDR3: TGTGCCAGCAGTGATTGGACAGGATTGGTTCAAGAGACCCAGTACTTC. V usage is TRBV25-1 and J usage is TRBJ2-5, with TRBD1 matching over 7 bases. Trimming cost V 3 bases and J 2 bases; bases outside gene matches: 9. The CDR3 extends over 16 amino acids. Germline CDR1 reads MGHDK; CDR2 reads SYGVNS.

The chain combines TRBV28 with TRBJ1-2; TRBD1 matches 8 bases. With 7 bases clipped from V and 4 bases from J, the junction kept 5 bases outside the gene matches. The CDR3 has 13 residues. Germline V gene data show CDR1 as MDHEN and CDR2 as SYDVKM. The CDR3 is CASNQGASYGYTF. The CDR3 nucleotides are TGTGCCAGCAACCAGGGGGCGAGCTATGGCTACACCTTC.

The rearrangement uses TRBV3-1 and TRBJ2-4; TRBD2 might be the D (6 bases). The J call is in doubt because the DNA end fits TRBJ2-5 better. Germline values: CDR1 LGHDT, CDR2 YNNKEL (reference sequence). The CDR3 spans 14 residues. CDR3 sequence (DNA): TGTGCCAGCAGCCACGGGACTGGGGGGGAGACCCAGTACTTC. Protein: CASSHGTGGETQYF.

The genes are TRBV29-1 and TRBJ2-3; D could derive from TRBD1 or TRBD2 (5 bases each). CDR1 and CDR2 (germline): SQVTM, ANQGSEA. The CDR3 extends over 12 amino acids. The V end was cut by 4 bases, the J end by 4 bases, with 9 bases between. CDR3 loop: CSVGQGPDTQYF. CDR3 bases: TGCAGCGTTGGCCAGGGACCAGATACGCAGTATTTT.

The chain recombines TRBV29-1 with TRBJ1-4; TRBD1 matches at 8 bases. This CDR3 is built from 13 residues. Trimming removed 8 bases from V and 2 bases from J; junction bases left unmatched: 4. Germline V CDR1 and CDR2: SQVTM, ANQGSEA. The CDR3 loop is CSTQGATNEKLFF. For the CDR3, the DNA is TGCAGCACCCAGGGGGCGACTAATGAAAAACTGTTTTTT.

The CDR3 is CASSDRGTETQYF. For the CDR3, the DNA is TGTGCCAGCAGTGACAGGGGTACAGAGACCCAGTACTTC. This chain joins TRBV6-5 and TRBJ2-5; TRBD1 matches at 8 bases. Germline V gene lookup returns CDR1 MNHEY and CDR2 SVGAGI. The ends lost 5 bases at V and 4 bases at J; junction bases unmatched: 3. This CDR3 region has 13 residues.

This chain joins TRBV29-1 and TRBJ2-7; 7 positions agree with TRBD1. Germline V lookup: CDR1 SQVTM, CDR2 ANQGSEA. The CDR3 covers 13 residues. Trimming cost V 6 bases and J 2 bases; bases outside gene matches: 7. As DNA, the CDR3 is TGCAGCGTCCGGACAGGAGTTACCTACGAGCAGTACTTC. Its protein is CSVRTGVTYEQYF.

The chain recombines TRBV7-2 with TRBJ2-3; 8 positions agree with TRBD1. Germline CDR1 reads SGHTA; CDR2 reads FQGNSA. Trimming at V came to 4 bases and at J to 1 base, leaving 4 bases not matched to a gene. CDR3 size: 15 residues. CDR3 DNA: TGTGCCAGCAGCTCCAGGGGGCGCGGCACAGATACGCAGTATTTT. As protein: CASSSRGRGTDTQYF.

V is TRBV5-1 and J is TRBJ2-5, with TRBD2 matching 8 bases. Germline CDR1 SGHRS, CDR2 YFSETQ. The CDR3 totals 17 residues. The junction had 11 bases not matched to a gene; V was cut back by 3 bases and J by 1 base. This chain's CDR3 is CASSSAGFSGVQETQYF. For the CDR3, the DNA is TGCGCCAGCAGCTCAGCCGGATTTAGCGGGGTCCAAGAGACCCAGTACTTC.

The chain has TRBV24-1 and TRBJ2-3; tentatively, D is TRBD1 or TRBD2 (5 bases each). The germline V and J ends were trimmed by 5 bases and 4 bases, with 15 bases remaining between them. Germline values: CDR1 KGHDR, CDR2 SFDVKD. The CDR3 has 15 amino acids. The CDR3 region has the DNA TGTGCCACCAGTGCCCCGGGACCTAGGCCAGATACGCAGTATTTT. Protein product: CATSAPGPRPDTQYF.

The genes are TRBV9 and TRBJ2-3; D remains unclear. Germline CDR1 and CDR2: SGDLS and YYNGEE. Between the trimmed V and J ends, which lost 0 bases and 4 bases, there was a span of 9 bases. The length of the CDR3 is 14 residues. The CDR3 reads CASSVALGADTQYF. The CDR3 DNA reads as TGTGCCAGCAGCGTAGCTTTAGGAGCAGATACGCAGTATTTT.

The chain links TRBV6-5 to TRBJ2-5; D gene unclear. The ends were cut back, 6 bases at V and 5 bases at J, with 13 bases in the middle. CDR3 size: 13 residues. Germline V gene lookup returns CDR1 MNHEY and CDR2 SVGAGI. CDR3 protein: CASSKDLPETQYF. Written as DNA, the CDR3 is TGTGCCAGCAGCAAAGACCTTCCCGAGACCCAGTACTTC.

This clonotype was seen ten or more times. This chain connects TRBV7-2 to TRBJ2-3, with D hard to call. V was clipped by 5 bases and J by 6 bases, with 24 bases between them. The CDR3 has 17 amino acids. Germline-derived CDR1 and CDR2 are SGHTA and FQGNSA. CDR3 nucleotides: TGTGCCAGCAGCCCAGCATCGGGCCAGCCGAGCAGCGATACGCAGTATTTT. Residues: CASSPASGQPSSDTQYF.

The chain recombines TRBV20-1 with TRBJ2-6, with TRBD2 identical over 7 bases. The V and J ends lost 5 bases and 2 bases, in that order; junction bases with no gene match: 12. This CDR3 spans 17 amino acids. Germline assignment: CDR1 DFQATT and CDR2 SNEGSKA (reference sequence). The CDR3 is CSAERTRISPGANVLTF. The CDR3 region has the DNA TGCAGTGCTGAGAGGACTAGAATCTCCCCTGGGGCCAACGTCCTGACTTTC.

The chain recombines TRBV20-1 with TRBJ2-7, with D hard to call. The CDR3 covers 11 residues. With 6 bases removed from V and 2 bases from J, the gap between germline ends came to 8 bases. CDR1 is DFQATT and CDR2 is SNEGSKA in the germline V gene (reference sequence). The CDR3, as DNA: TGCAGTGCCCCAGAGACCTACGAGCAGTACTTC. It specifies CSAPETYEQYF.

A word on this clonotype: At one of its ends the junction is not consistent with the germline gene, which may arise from a read error. This chain joins TRBV6-2 or TRBV6-3 and TRBJ2-7; a weak D match, TRBD1 (6 bases). The DNA end is more similar to TRBJ2-5, so the J call may be wrong. CDR3 length: 14 amino acids. Germline loops: CDR1 MNHEY, CDR2 SVGEGT. DNA for the CDR3: TGTGCCAGCAGTGACTCGGCAGGGGAAGAGACCCAGTACTTC. This codes for CASSDSAGEETQYF.

The genes are TRBV9 and TRBJ2-1, with D perhaps TRBD1 (6 bases). The J call is uncertain, as TRBJ2-7 better fits the DNA end. This CDR3 is 14 amino acids long. Germline assignment: CDR1 SGDLS and CDR2 YYNGEE. The CDR3 region has the DNA TGTGCCAGCAGCGTCCACAGGGACCCCTACGAGCAGTACTTC. Protein sequence: CASSVHRDPYEQYF.

This chain joins TRBV2 and TRBJ2-3; 11 bases match TRBD2. The CDR3 sequence is 14 residues long. Germline V lookup: CDR1 SNHLY, CDR2 FYNNEI. V trimming: 7 bases; J trimming: 3 bases; junction bases outside the gene matches: 3. This CDR3 reads CASTRLAGTDTQYF. The CDR3 DNA sequence: TGTGCCAGCACCAGACTAGCGGGAACAGATACGCAGTATTTT.

This clonotype was found a few times. The junction and the germline gene differ at one end; a read error may be behind it. The chain recombines TRBV4-3 with TRBJ2-7, with TRBD2 matching over 7 bases. This CDR3 has 14 amino acids. Germline V gives CDR1 LGHNA, CDR2 YSLEER. The CDR3: CASSQDRGAYEQYF. CDR3 DNA: TGTGCCAGCAGCCAAGATCGGGGGGCCTACGAGCAGTACTTC.